This passage covers 21 T cell receptor beta chains from one sample sequenced in a study of cytomegalovirus exposure and HLA in healthy donors (dated by TCRdb to about 2017). Receptor amplification or capture employed the immunoSEQ multiplex PCR assay. The multiplex PCR relied on a mix of 60 forward primers for TCR Vbeta segments and 13 reverse primers for TCR Jbeta segments. What TCRdb holds here is the immuneACCESS table cut down to in-frame rearrangements. Part of the clones is not present; checked against another copy, under half of the missing clones reflect an unresolved V gene, and the others are unexplained. This sample is represented by about 190,000 clones; 83% of them were singletons. Clones ranked in the top ten supply around 1.5% of the sample. Specimen: PBMCs. These TCRs come from a man aged 45-65 years in good health and CMV-seronegative.

This clone was seen a handful of times. This rearrangement joins TRBV28 to TRBJ1-5; D ambiguous. The CDR3 loop spans 20 amino acids. Trimming took 2 bases from V and 1 from J, leaving 24 bases between them. Per the germline V gene, CDR1 is MDHEN and CDR2 is SYDVKM. This chain's CDR3 is CASSLPPRQQLLKSNQPQHF. In DNA, the CDR3 is TGTGCCAGCAGTTTACCCCCCAGGCAGCAATTGTTAAAAAGCAATCAGCCCCAGCATTTT.

The chain employs TRBV5-1 and TRBJ2-5; the D gene is possibly TRBD2 (6 bases). The J call is doubtful: the DNA matches TRBJ2-7 better. CDR3 length: 13 residues. Germline CDR1 reads SGHRS; CDR2 reads YFSETQ. For the CDR3, the DNA is TGCGCCAGCCGGTTGACGGGAGCCCACGAGCAGTACTTC. This translates into CASRLTGAHEQYF.

The chain has TRBV5-1 and TRBJ1-1; 9 bases match TRBD1. The V and J ends lost 4 bases and 4 bases, in that order; junction bases with no gene match: 5. The CDR3 loop spans 14 amino acids. Germline assignment: CDR1 SGHRS and CDR2 YFSETQ. CDR3 in amino acids: CASSRGTGITEAFF. CDR3 in DNA: TGCGCCAGCAGCCGGGGGACAGGGATCACTGAAGCTTTCTTT. Variable domain in full (rest from reference TRBV5-1 and TRBJ1-1): KAGVTQTPRYLIKTRGQQVTLSCSPISGHRSVSWYQQTPGQGLQFLFEYFSETQRNKGNFPGRFSGRQFSNSRSEMNVSTLELGDSALYLCASSRGTGITEAFFGQGTRLTVV.

This rearrangement joins TRBV6-5 to TRBJ2-2; no definite D call. Trimming cost V 5 bases and J 1 base, with 5 bases left between them. CDR3 length: 13 amino acids. Germline V gene lookup returns CDR1 MNHEY and CDR2 SVGAGI. The CDR3 is CASSNRNTGELFF. The DNA of the CDR3 is TGTGCCAGCAGTAACAGGAACACCGGGGAGCTGTTTTTT.

The V call is TRBV7-3, the J call TRBJ2-2; D uncertain. CDR1 is SGHTA and CDR2 is FQGTGA in the germline V gene. The V end was cut by 6 bases, the J end by 6 bases, with 8 bases between. The CDR3 has 12 amino acids. The CDR3 DNA reads TGTGCCAGCAGTCTAGGCCCCGGGGAGCTGTTTTTT. Protein product: CASSLGPGELFF.

The chain has TRBV5-1 and TRBJ1-6, with 7 bases identical to TRBD1. The V gene end was trimmed by 0 bases and the J gene end by 9 bases; junction bases not matched to a gene: 6. This CDR3 is built from 15 residues. The germline V gene has CDR1 SGHRS and CDR2 YFSETQ. The CDR3 protein is CASSLDGTVGSPLHF. In DNA, the CDR3 is TGCGCCAGCAGCTTGGATGGGACAGTAGGTTCACCCCTCCACTTT.

The V and J genes are TRBV7-6 and TRBJ1-6; 7 nucleotides line up with TRBD1. There are 17 residues in the CDR3. The V segment lost 4 bases and the J segment 6 bases; nucleotides outside the gene matches: 12. Germline CDR1 SGHVS, CDR2 FNYEAQ. The CDR3 here is CASSSNVGQGGNSPLHF. For the CDR3, the DNA is TGTGCCAGCAGCTCCAATGTGGGGCAGGGGGGTAATTCACCCCTCCACTTT.

The V gene is TRBV7-8, the J gene TRBJ2-2, with D perhaps matching TRBD2 (5 bases). CDR3 length: 16 residues. The germline V and J ends were trimmed by 5 bases and 3 bases, with 16 bases remaining between them. Germline CDR1 is SGHVS and CDR2 is FQNEAQ. The CDR3 sequence is CASSARIALDTGELFF. In DNA form, the CDR3 reads TGTGCCAGCAGCGCCCGGATAGCGCTTGACACCGGGGAGCTGTTTTTT.

This rearrangement joins TRBV6-1 to TRBJ2-7, with 11 bases identical to TRBD2. The CDR3 is 15 residues long. Looked up from germline, CDR1 is MNHNS and CDR2 is SASEGT. J was trimmed by 6 bases and V by 5 bases; bases with no gene match: 9. CDR3 amino acids: CASSNIAGGGPEQYF. The CDR3 bases are TGTGCCAGCAGTAACATAGCGGGAGGGGGCCCCGAGCAGTACTTC.

The V and J genes are TRBV19 and TRBJ1-6, with D maybe TRBD1 (6 bases). Germline V gene data show CDR1 as LNHDA and CDR2 as SQIVND (reference sequence). The CDR3 sequence is 14 residues long. Between the trimmed V and J ends, which lost 3 bases and 10 bases, there was a span of 13 bases. The CDR3 sequence: CASSIDRQDSPLHF. The CDR3 region has the DNA TGTGCCAGTAGTATCGACAGGCAGGACTCACCCCTCCACTTT.

This chain links TRBV18 with TRBJ1-2; 8 bases are shared with TRBD1. V trimming: 4 bases; J trimming: 10 bases; junction bases outside the gene matches: 11. Germline CDR1 KGHSH, CDR2 LQKENI. The CDR3 extends over 14 amino acids. The CDR3 bases are TGTGCCAGCTCACTCTCACAGGGGGGATTCATCTACACCTTC. It encodes CASSLSQGGFIYTF.

CDR3 DNA sequence: TGTGCCAGCAGCCGGGACAGGGAAGGGCTGTGGGGAGCTTTCTTT. Translation gives CASSRDREGLWGAFF. V gene TRBV5-4 combines with J gene TRBJ1-1; 9 nucleotides match TRBD1. Looked up from germline, CDR1 is SGHNT and CDR2 is YYREEE (reference sequence). The V gene end was trimmed by 4 bases and the J gene end by 10 bases; junction bases not matched to a gene: 14. CDR3 length: 15 residues.

This chain connects TRBV7-2 to TRBJ1-3, with D unresolved. Germline loops: CDR1 SGHTA, CDR2 FQGNSA. V was pared by 5 bases and J by 0 bases, with 14 bases between. The CDR3 spans 16 residues. CDR3 region: CASSPSDWISGNTIYF. CDR3 DNA sequence: TGTGCCAGCAGCCCCTCAGACTGGATCTCTGGAAACACCATATATTTT.

This clone was seen just once. This chain links TRBV6-1 with TRBJ2-4; TRBD2 agrees at 14 bases. J lost 3 bases, V lost 4 bases, and 5 bases had no gene match. This CDR3 has 17 amino acids. In germline, CDR1 is MNHNS, CDR2 SASEGT. The CDR3 sequence is CASSAGLAGVGKNIQYF. CDR3 sequence (DNA): TGTGCCAGCAGTGCGGGACTAGCGGGAGTTGGCAAAAACATTCAGTACTTC.

The chain is built from TRBV5-4 and TRBJ1-3, with D tentatively TRBD1 (5 bases). The CDR3 has 14 residues. Germline CDR1 reads SGHNT; CDR2 reads YYREEE (reference sequence). Trimming took 2 bases from V and 1 from J, leaving 7 bases between them. The CDR3: CASSFDRSGNTIYF. CDR3 DNA: TGTGCCAGCAGCTTCGACAGATCTGGAAACACCATATATTTT.

The V gene is TRBV4-3, the J gene TRBJ2-2, with D possibly TRBD2 on 5 matching bases. This CDR3 comprises 17 residues. V was cut by 0 bases and J by 7 bases, with 18 bases left in between. Germline V CDR1 and CDR2: LGHNA, YSLEER. The CDR3 spells CASSQEFGQVGDGELFF. For the CDR3, the DNA is TGCGCCAGCAGCCAAGAATTCGGGCAGGTGGGAGACGGGGAGCTGTTTTTT.

V gene TRBV15 combines with J gene TRBJ2-7, with D perhaps matching TRBD2 (7 bases). Germline CDR1 is LNHNV and CDR2 is YYDKDF (reference sequence). This CDR3 spans 15 amino acids. Trimming removed 3 bases from V and 3 bases from J, with 15 bases in between. CDR3 in amino acids: CATSSVRGGVYEQYF. The CDR3 nucleotides read TGTGCCACCAGCAGTGTTAGGGGGGGCGTCTACGAGCAGTACTTC. Full variable domain (outside the CDR3, taken from reference TRBV15 and TRBJ2-7): DAMVIQNPRYQVTQFGKPVTLSCSQTLNHNVMYWYQQKSSQAPKLLFHYYDKDFNNEADTPDNFQSRRPNTSFCFLDIRSPGLGDTAMYLCATSSVRGGVYEQYFGPGTRLTVT.

The chain joins TRBV11-2 to TRBJ2-5; D unclear. CDR3 size: 11 residues. CDR1 and CDR2 (germline): SGHAT, FQNNGV. The V end lost 5 bases, the J end lost 5 bases, and 6 bases lay between the germline ends. The CDR3 DNA follows: TGTGCCAGCAGCCCTCGGGAGACCCAGTACTTC. It encodes CASSPRETQYF.

J is TRBJ1-2 and V is TRBV9; no reliable D call. The germline CDR1 and CDR2 sequences are SGDLS and YYNGEE. The CDR3 covers 15 residues. Trimming removed 0 bases at V and 2 bases at J, with 11 bases between. The CDR3 here is CASSVGDNWNYGYTF. The CDR3 region has the DNA TGTGCCAGCAGCGTAGGTGACAATTGGAACTATGGCTACACCTTC.

The chain links TRBV9 to TRBJ2-7; the match to TRBD2 covers 9 bases. Germline assignment: CDR1 SGDLS and CDR2 YYNGEE. The CDR3 totals 15 residues. With V trimmed by 4 bases and J by 3 bases, 8 bases remained unmatched. CDR3 DNA sequence: TGTGCCAGCAGCCCCACGCTAGCGGGAATCTACGAGCAGTACTTC. This codes for CASSPTLAGIYEQYF.

This clone was picked up a small number of times. The V and J genes are TRBV9 and TRBJ2-3, with D maybe TRBD2 (6 bases). V lost 0 bases and J 3 bases, leaving 8 bases between the germline ends. The CDR3 is 14 amino acids. Germline lookup yields CDR1 SGDLS and CDR2 YYNGEE. The CDR3 nucleotides are TGTGCCAGCAGCGTAGATCTAGCGACAGATACGCAGTATTTT. Protein sequence: CASSVDLATDTQYF. The entire variable domain, with the rest obtained from reference TRBV9 and TRBJ2-3, is as follows: DSGVTQTPKHLITATGQRVTLRCSPRSGDLSVYWYQQSLDQGLQFLIQYYNGEERAKGNILERFSAQQFPDLHSELNLSSLELGDSALYFCASSVDLATDTQYFGPGTRLTVL.